The T cell receptor beta chain under discussion was sequenced for a study of blood T cell repertoires in COVID-19. The CDR3 has 17 residues. V was pared by 3 bases and J by 2 bases, with 20 bases between. Germline lookup yields CDR1 MGHRA and CDR2 YSYEKL. The data were produced by immunoSEQ multiplex PCR, yet TCRdb's version contains in-frame clones alone and is incomplete. The sample contains more than 350,000 clones, around nine tenths of which appear only once. Before they entered the study, exposed participants had met a COVID-19 case within 2 weeks. V usage is TRBV4-1 and J usage is TRBJ2-7, with D possibly matching TRBD2 (6 bases). The sequence came from a woman aged 18-29 years who had been exposed to COVID-19. Source material: PBMCs or T cells enriched from blood (not recorded which). CDR3 sequence reads: CASSHPSGGTTPYEQYF. CDR3 DNA sequence: TGCGCCAGCAGCCACCCCAGTGGCGGGACGACCCCCTACGAGCAGTACTTC.